What follows are 27 T cell receptor beta chains derived from one specimen sequenced in a study of early T cells in non-severe SARS-CoV-2 infection. TCRdb itself ran the 5' RACE reads through MiXCR, one entry per CDR3 protein. This sample yields some 48,000 distinct CDR3 sequences, of which roughly 13% are seen a single time; roughly 10% belongs to the top ten. Sequenced: whole blood. The receptors come from an adult who was a healthcare worker with PCR-confirmed SARS-CoV-2 infection or an uninfected control (not recorded which).

This clonotype was detected ten times or more. The J gene is TRBJ2-2, the V gene TRBV12-3 or TRBV12-4; D not resolved. Trimming removed 5 bases at V and 4 bases at J, with 8 bases between. This CDR3 has 13 amino acids. The CDR3 DNA reads as TGTGCCAGCAGTCCCCCGGGCACCGGGGAGCTGTTTTTT. Its translation is CASSPPGTGELFF.

This clonotype has only a few counts. The V and J genes are TRBV3-1 and TRBJ2-4, with D tentatively TRBD2 (6 bases). Germline CDR1 and CDR2: LGHDT and YNNKEL (reference sequence). Trimming stripped 1 base from V and 8 bases from J, with 12 bases between. The CDR3 loop spans 14 amino acids. CDR3 nucleotide sequence: TGTGCCAGCAGCCAAGGGGTAGGGGAGGACATTCAGTACTTC. Protein product: CASSQGVGEDIQYF.

The CDR3: CASSQGHYEQYF. CDR3 DNA sequence: TGTGCCAGCAGCCAAGGGCACTACGAGCAGTACTTC. The rearrangement uses TRBV4-2 and TRBJ2-7, with D unclear. Germline V gene lookup returns CDR1 LGHNA and CDR2 YNFKEQ. The CDR3 sequence is 12 residues long. Trimming cost V 1 base and J 3 bases, with 4 bases left between them.

The CDR3 is CSVEDEGLQNIQYF. For the CDR3, the DNA is TGCAGCGTTGAAGATGAGGGACTTCAAAACATTCAGTACTTC. The V and J genes are TRBV29-1 and TRBJ2-4; D might be TRBD2 (6 bases). Germline V lookup: CDR1 SQVTM, CDR2 ANQGSEA. This CDR3 contains 14 residues. Trimming stripped 0 bases from V and 5 bases from J, with 11 bases between. The full variable domain, with the rest looked up from reference TRBV29-1 and TRBJ2-4, is SAVISQKPSRDICQRGTSLTIQCQVDSQVTMMFWYRQQPGQSLTLIATANQGSEATYESGFVIDKFPISRPNLTFSTLTVSNMSPEDSSIYLCSVEDEGLQNIQYFGAGTRLSVL.

This clonotype was detected only a few times. The rearrangement uses TRBV12-3 or TRBV12-4 and TRBJ2-6, with D possibly being TRBD2 (6 bases). CDR3 length equals 18 residues. Trimming took off 0 bases at V and 0 bases at J, with 12 bases between the two ends. CDR3 DNA: TGTGCCAGCAGTTTAGCGCGGGACGGAACCTCTGGGGCCAACGTCCTGACTTTC. Amino acids: CASSLARDGTSGANVLTF.

The table lists this clonotype with a count of one. Possible read error: a much larger clone is one base away. Because it lacks the conserved phenylalanine or tryptophan at the end, this CDR3 is likely a read error. The rearrangement joins TRBV5-6 to TRBJ2-3; 8 positions agree with TRBD1. J gave up 6 bases and V 4 bases, and 7 bases lay outside the gene matches. The CDR3 spans 14 residues. The germline V gene has CDR1 SGHDT and CDR2 YYEEEE. The CDR3 bases are TGTGCCAGCAGCGGACAGGGCTTGAGGGATACGCAGTATTCT. Its translation is CASSGQGLRDTQYS.

This clonotype showed up just a few times. V is TRBV5-4 and J is TRBJ2-2; TRBD1 is a possible D gene (5 bases). Germline V gives CDR1 SGHNT, CDR2 YYREEE (reference sequence). CDR3 length: 14 residues. V lost 4 bases and J 3 bases, leaving 10 bases between the germline ends. CDR3 sequence (DNA): TGTGCCAGCAGCATGGGGCAGGACACCGGGGAGCTGTTTTTT. Encoded protein: CASSMGQDTGELFF.

In this sample, this clonotype turned up once. The rearrangement uses TRBV29-1 and TRBJ2-3, with 10 positions matching TRBD2. The CDR3 covers 13 residues. Trimming took 6 bases from V and 4 from J; bases not matched to a gene: 4. Per the germline V gene, CDR1 is SQVTM and CDR2 is ANQGSEA. CDR3 loop: CSVAGLASDTQYF. The CDR3 region has the DNA TGCAGCGTCGCGGGACTAGCGTCAGATACGCAGTATTTT.

This clonotype appeared many times. The genes are TRBV30 and TRBJ2-3; D is uncertain. The V end lost 3 bases, the J end lost 6 bases, and 13 bases lay between the germline ends. Germline V gives CDR1 GTSNPN, CDR2 SVGIG (reference sequence). The CDR3 contains 13 residues. As DNA, the CDR3 is TGTGCCTGGAGGGGCCTCCCCCGCGATACGCAGTATTTT. Translating gives CAWRGLPRDTQYF. Full variable domain (remainder filled in from reference TRBV30 and TRBJ2-3): SQTIHQWPATLVQPVGSPLSLECTVEGTSNPNLYWYRQAAGRGLQLLFYSVGIGQISSEVPQNLSASRPQDRQFILSSKKLLLSDSGFYLCAWRGLPRDTQYFGPGTRLTVL.

The chain is built from TRBV19 and TRBJ2-1; 9 bases line up with TRBD2. With 5 bases clipped from V and 3 bases from J, the junction kept 5 bases outside the gene matches. This CDR3 is 15 amino acids long. CDR1 is LNHDA, CDR2 SQIVND, per germline (reference sequence). The CDR3 is CASSARLADYNEQFF. The CDR3 DNA is TGTGCCAGTAGTGCCCGACTAGCGGACTACAATGAGCAGTTCTTC. Full variable domain (rest looked up from reference TRBV19 and TRBJ2-1): DGGITQSPKYLFRKEGQNVTLSCEQNLNHDAMYWYRQDPGQGLRLIYYSQIVNDFQKGDIAEGYSVSREKKESFPLTVTSAQKNPTAFYLCASSARLADYNEQFFGPGTRLTVL.

This clonotype has more than one count but fewer than ten. The chain employs TRBV3-1 and TRBJ2-3; 8 bases align to TRBD2. The ends lost 0 bases at V and 3 bases at J; junction bases unmatched: 11. Germline CDR1 LGHDT, CDR2 YNNKEL (reference sequence). The CDR3 contains 18 residues. CDR3 coding DNA: TGTGCCAGCAGCCAAGATCGAGGAGCGGGAGTGCGGACAGATACGCAGTATTTT. Its protein is CASSQDRGAGVRTDTQYF.

This chain uses TRBV12-3 or TRBV12-4 with TRBJ2-5, with no clear D. The CDR3 totals 14 residues. V lost 0 bases, J lost 3 bases, and 8 bases lay in between. Written as DNA, the CDR3 is TGTGCCAGCAGTTTAGCGCGCAGAGAAGAGACCCAGTACTTC. Amino acid sequence: CASSLARREETQYF.

The J gene is TRBJ2-2, the V gene TRBV7-3; a weak D match, TRBD1 (6 bases). This CDR3 has 14 amino acids. Germline V gene lookup returns CDR1 SGHTA and CDR2 FQGTGA. The germline V and J ends were trimmed by 5 bases and 1 base, with 8 bases remaining between them. This CDR3 reads CASSRTVNTGELFF. CDR3 in DNA: TGTGCCAGCAGCAGGACAGTGAACACCGGGGAGCTGTTTTTT.

V and J are TRBV29-1 and TRBJ1-3, with TRBD1 as a possible D gene (5 bases). CDR1 SQVTM and CDR2 ANQGSEA come from the germline V gene. Trimming removed 4 bases at V and 4 bases at J, with 8 bases between. The length of the CDR3 is 12 residues. In DNA form, the CDR3 reads TGCAGCGTTGGACAGCGGGGAAACACCATATATTTT. Translating gives CSVGQRGNTIYF.

This clonotype was observed many times. Here the CDR3 DNA reads TGCAGCGTTGAGAGGGTGTGGGACAATGAGCAGTTCTTC. This codes for CSVERVWDNEQFF. The V and J genes are TRBV29-1 and TRBJ2-1; TRBD2 might be the D (5 bases). The ends were cut back, 3 bases at V and 5 bases at J, with 11 bases in the middle. The CDR3 covers 13 residues. CDR1 SQVTM and CDR2 ANQGSEA come from the germline V gene.

The rearrangement links TRBV20-1 to TRBJ2-1; 8 bases are shared with TRBD2. The CDR3 is made up of 18 amino acids. The ends lost 0 bases at V and 2 bases at J; junction bases unmatched: 12. The germline V gene encodes CDR1 DFQATT and CDR2 SNEGSKA (reference sequence). The CDR3 sequence is CSARDKEAGEWAYNEQFF. DNA for the CDR3: TGCAGTGCTAGAGATAAAGAAGCGGGAGAGTGGGCCTACAATGAGCAGTTCTTC.

The chain carries TRBV11-2 and TRBJ2-5, with a possible D match to TRBD1 (6 bases). Germline CDR1 is SGHAT and CDR2 is FQNNGV. The V end lost 6 bases, the J end lost 2 bases, and 13 bases lay between the germline ends. The CDR3 is 14 amino acids. CDR3 protein: CASSPGVGQETQYF. The CDR3 DNA is TGTGCCAGCAGTCCAGGGGTCGGACAAGAGACCCAGTACTTC.

The chain recombines TRBV20-1 with TRBJ2-3; no firm D call. The length of the CDR3 is 13 residues. The germline V gene has CDR1 DFQATT and CDR2 SNEGSKA (reference sequence). V gave up 1 base and J gave up 4 bases, with 9 bases separating them. The CDR3 region has the DNA TGCAGTGCTAGAGCCGGACCTGCAGATACGCAGTATTTT. Translated: CSARAGPADTQYF.

The rearrangement joins TRBV29-1 to TRBJ2-1; 9 nucleotides align to TRBD2. The germline V gene encodes CDR1 SQVTM and CDR2 ANQGSEA. J lost 9 bases, V lost 2 bases, and 5 bases had no gene match. The CDR3 extends over 13 amino acids. CDR3: CSVELREGGEQFF. In DNA form, the CDR3 reads TGCAGCGTTGAATTGCGGGAGGGGGGTGAGCAGTTCTTC.

This clonotype was seen only a few times. This rearrangement joins TRBV15 to TRBJ2-2, with D unclear. CDR3 length: 13 residues. Germline V gene data show CDR1 as LNHNV and CDR2 as YYDKDF (reference sequence). With 8 bases removed from V and 2 bases from J, the gap between germline ends came to 9 bases. This chain's CDR3 is CATRDSNTGELFF. The CDR3 DNA sequence: TGTGCCACCCGAGATAGTAACACCGGGGAGCTGTTTTTT.

This chain uses TRBV9 with TRBJ2-3; TRBD2 might be the D (6 bases). The germline V gene encodes CDR1 SGDLS and CDR2 YYNGEE. This CDR3 spans 16 amino acids. Between the trimmed V and J ends, which lost 4 bases and 2 bases, there was a span of 17 bases. The CDR3 DNA reads TGTGCCAGCAGCCCGCGGGACTCCCGGAACACAGATACGCAGTATTTT. Translation: CASSPRDSRNTDTQYF.

This clonotype was detected ten times or more. The CDR3 protein is CASSLVQGGEQFF. The CDR3 nucleotides read TGTGCCAGCAGCTTAGTACAGGGGGGTGAGCAGTTCTTC. This chain joins TRBV7-2 and TRBJ2-1; TRBD1 matches at 8 bases. The CDR3 contains 13 residues. CDR1 and CDR2 (germline): SGHTA, FQGNSA. The J segment lost 9 bases and the V segment lost 1 base, leaving 2 bases of the junction unmatched.

The gene calls are TRBV15 and TRBJ2-7, with 7 bases that match TRBD2. The germline V gene encodes CDR1 LNHNV and CDR2 YYDKDF (reference sequence). V shed 0 bases and J 7 bases; nucleotides not matched to a gene: 6. The CDR3 spans 14 residues. CDR3 amino acids: CATSRDPSGPEQYF. CDR3 nucleotide sequence: TGTGCCACCAGCAGAGATCCTAGCGGTCCTGAGCAGTACTTC.

The sample holds many counts of this clonotype. The chain is built from TRBV24-1 and TRBJ1-1, with a tentative D call TRBD1 (5 bases). Deletions cut 0 bases from V and 5 bases from J, with 6 bases between. Per germline, CDR1 KGHDR and CDR2 SFDVKD. The length of the CDR3 is 13 residues. In DNA form, the CDR3 reads TGTGCCACCAGTGATTTGGAGGGGACTGAAGCTTTCTTT. It yields the protein CATSDLEGTEAFF.

In its sample, this clonotype was seen a few times. The chain has TRBV29-1 and TRBJ2-5, with D perhaps TRBD2 (7 bases). Germline lookup yields CDR1 SQVTM and CDR2 ANQGSEA. The ends were cut back, 3 bases at V and 7 bases at J, with 18 bases in the middle. The length of the CDR3 is 14 residues. The CDR3 sequence is CSVDRGAPWGTQYF. Here the CDR3 DNA reads TGCAGCGTTGATCGGGGGGCACCGTGGGGGACCCAGTACTTC.

At least ten counts were recorded for this clonotype. The rearrangement joins TRBV2 to TRBJ2-7; 8 bases fit TRBD1. V dropped 3 bases and J dropped 6; count of bases not matched to a gene: 7. The CDR3 loop spans 14 amino acids. Germline V gene sequence: CDR1 SNHLY, CDR2 FYNNEI. This chain's CDR3 is CASSEYRQGSEQYF. The CDR3 DNA is TGTGCCAGCAGTGAGTATCGACAGGGGAGCGAGCAGTACTTC.

This clonotype was observed a handful of times. The chain has TRBV7-9 and TRBJ1-2; the D is unclear. CDR1 and CDR2 from the germline V gene are SEHNR and FQNEAQ (reference sequence). The CDR3 totals 12 residues. V dropped 2 bases and J dropped 4 bases, with 5 bases sitting between them. The CDR3 spells CASSLWRYGYTF. The CDR3 DNA sequence: TGTGCCAGCAGCTTATGGCGCTATGGCTACACCTTC.